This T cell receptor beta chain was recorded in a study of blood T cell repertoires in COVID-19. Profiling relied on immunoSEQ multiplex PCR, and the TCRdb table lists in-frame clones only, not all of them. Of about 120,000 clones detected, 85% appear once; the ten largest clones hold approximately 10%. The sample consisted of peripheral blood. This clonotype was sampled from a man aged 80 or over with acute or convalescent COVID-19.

The CDR3 region has the DNA TGTGCCAGCAGCTTATACGTGACAGGGGGCGGTGAGACCCAGTACTTC. Its protein product is CASSLYVTGGGETQYF. The rearrangement joins TRBV7-2 to TRBJ2-5, with 10 bases lining up with TRBD1. The CDR3 is 16 amino acids. Germline V lookup: CDR1 SGHTA, CDR2 FQGNSA. The ends lost 2 bases at V and 5 bases at J; junction bases unmatched: 8.